A selection of T cell receptor beta chains follows, all from one sample in a study of blood T cell repertoires in COVID-19. Produced via immunoSEQ multiplex PCR; TCRdb's table is partial and in-frame only. The sample has 110,000 to 150,000 clones; almost 80% are singletons. Sequencing used peripheral blood. These receptors were obtained from a man aged 50 or older with active or convalescent COVID-19. CDR3s include the opening cysteine and the closing phenylalanine or tryptophan. A D gene is named only where the DNA matches it firmly. Clone size is given for some rows only: seen once, a few or many times, or a class if the clone is expanded.

>TRBV10-2|-|few|TRBJ1-1
CASSKAPNTEAFF
TGCGCCAGCAGTAAAGCACCGAACACTGAAGCTTTCTTT
>TRBV10-3|TRBD1|-|TRBJ2-3
CAITPGGATDTQYF
TGTGCCATCACTCCAGGGGGCGCGACAGATACGCAGTATTTT
>TRBV28|-|-|TRBJ2-3
CASSFQEVADTQYF
TGTGCCAGCAGTTTCCAGGAGGTGGCAGATACGCAGTATTTT
>TRBV2|-|-|TRBJ2-3
CASSVAQVHTDTQYF
TGTGCCAGCAGTGTAGCACAGGTTCACACAGATACGCAGTATTTT
>TRBV27|TRBD2|once|TRBJ2-1
CASSLTTPILAPPGNEQFF
TGTGCCAGCAGTTTGACAACCCCAATACTAGCGCCTCCAGGCAATGAGCAGTTCTTC
>TRBV14|-|-|TRBJ2-7
CASSPVRVSGEQYF
TGTGCCAGCAGCCCTGTTCGGGTCTCCGGCGAGCAGTACTTC
>TRBV2|-|-|TRBJ1-2
CASIRDNISYGYTF
TGTGCCAGCATCCGGGACAACATCAGCTATGGCTACACCTTC
>TRBV12-2|-|-|TRBJ1-4
CASRLAEQGAREKLFF
TGTGCAAGTCGCTTAGCGGAGCAGGGGGCCCGTGAAAAACTGTTTTTT
>TRBV6-5|TRBD1|once|TRBJ1-6
CASSYPGQGGSPLHF
TGTGCCAGCAGTTACCCTGGACAGGGAGGGTCACCCCTCCACTTT
>TRBV6-5|TRBD2|-|TRBJ2-3
CASATSGSTDTQYF
TGTGCCAGCGCCACTAGCGGGAGCACAGATACGCAGTATTTT
>TRBV4-2|TRBD1|-|TRBJ1-5
CASSQRGTGNQPQHF
TGTGCCAGCAGCCAGAGAGGGACAGGGAATCAGCCCCAGCATTTT
>TRBV29-1|TRBD1|-|TRBJ2-5
CSVKETGGAETQYF
TGCAGCGTTAAGGAGACAGGGGGGGCCGAGACCCAGTACTTC
>TRBV6-6|-|-|TRBJ1-4
CASSYGQGGEKLFF
TGTGCCAGCAGTTACGGCCAGGGAGGAGAAAAACTGTTTTTT
>TRBV5-1|-|-|TRBJ1-4
CASSPNQGVNEKLFF
TGCGCCAGCAGCCCCAACCAAGGAGTTAATGAAAAACTGTTTTTT
>TRBV6-5|-|-|TRBJ2-1
CASSYAAGWYNEQFF
TGTGCCAGCAGTTATGCGGCGGGATGGTACAATGAGCAGTTCTTC
>TRBV20-1|-|-|TRBJ2-7
CSAREDEQYF
TGCAGTGCTAGGGAGGACGAGCAGTACTTC
>TRBV27|-|once|TRBJ2-2
CASSKPPVQGYTGELFF
TGTGCCAGCAGTAAACCCCCCGTGCAGGGATACACCGGGGAGCTGTTTTTT
>TRBV6-5|TRBD1|-|TRBJ2-1
CAGQTGTGGYNEQFF
TGTGCCGGACAAACCGGGACAGGGGGCTACAATGAGCAGTTCTTC
>TRBV19|-|-|TRBJ2-3
CASSIGRDTQYF
TGTGCCAGTAGTATAGGGAGGGATACGCAGTATTTT
>TRBV5-1|TRBD2|-|TRBJ2-2
CASSLLAGGTNTGELFF
TGCGCCAGCAGCTTGTTGGCGGGAGGGACGAACACCGGGGAGCTGTTTTTT
>TRBV10-3|-|few|TRBJ1-4
CAIRQDLSAGNEKLFF
TGTGCCATCAGACAGGACCTCTCAGCGGGTAATGAAAAACTGTTTTTT